The clone carrying this T cell receptor beta chain was seen a handful of times. What it recognizes is unknown. J was trimmed by 1 base and V by 6 bases; bases with no gene match: 5. CDR1 and CDR2 (germline): SQVTM, ANQGSEA. The CDR3 extends over 14 amino acids. The sample originates from a study of T cells in Graves' hyperthyroidism and ophthalmopathy. Whole-study results and caveats: Among thyroid clonotypes expanded above 0.001, most also appeared in blood. Ophthalmopathy, which appeared later, was predicted by the model a median about 6 months before onset.

The TCR beta CDR3 regions underwent amplification using RNA transcripts as the source. HTBI primers drove first-round RT-PCR of the TCR CDR3. TCRdb reprocessed the multiplex PCR reads with MiXCR, giving one entry per CDR3 protein. The repertoire holds about 480,000 distinct CDR3 sequences, with around a fifth as singletons. Diagnoses rested on clinical symptoms, serum thyroxine and TRAb, thyroid ultrasound and orbital computed tomography. Sequencing was carried out using blood. This receptor was identified in a woman in her 70s with Graves' ophthalmopathy. The V gene is TRBV29-1, the J gene TRBJ2-1; 8 positions agree with TRBD2. This CDR3 is CSVSSGSSYNEQFF. CDR3 sequence (DNA): TGCAGCGTGAGCAGCGGGAGTTCCTACAATGAGCAGTTCTTC.